This T cell receptor (beta chain) was sequenced for a study of blood T cell repertoires in COVID-19. About the study: Sources were T cells, B-cell-depleted T cells, or PBMCs; the material itself was cDNA or gDNA.

Methods used by the authors: Reference gene primer amplification yielded estimated nucleated cell counts. Clones were sequenced by immunoSEQ multiplex PCR, and TCRdb holds only the in-frame ones, with some missing. Clone size and the V and J calls come from that table; the DNA yielded D and trimming. Of roughly 87,000 clones listed, roughly 82% are singletons. The CDR3 covers 12 residues. Looked up from germline, CDR1 is LNHDA and CDR2 is SQIVND (reference sequence). Deletions cut 6 bases from V and 1 base from J, with 6 bases between. The chain is built from TRBV19 and TRBJ1-1, with D unclear. The receptor was derived from a human donor in a cohort sampled during active COVID-19. Sample: peripheral blood. The CDR3 DNA is TGTGCCAGTAGGCTAGGGAACACTGAAGCTTTCTTT. As protein: CASRLGNTEAFF.